This T cell receptor beta chain was documented in a study of CD8 T cells in ankylosing spondylitis. Findings of the study overall: Seemingly distinctive of ankylosing spondylitis blood was a TCR beta motif formed by eight highly homologous variants. There was reportedly significant enrichment of clones that were disease-linked in matched ankylosing spondylitis synovial fluid.

The germline CDR1 and CDR2 sequences are SGHKS and YYEKEE (reference sequence). This CDR3 region has 16 residues. The ends were cut back, 3 bases at V and 0 bases at J, with 16 bases in the middle. As to this clonotype: Its matching antigen is unknown.

5'-RACE, quantitative and with molecular barcodes, yielded the TCR beta libraries. One entry per CDR3 protein, called by TCRdb with MiXCR from the 5' RACE reads. The sample carries 500,000 to 550,000 distinct CDR3 sequences, about 13% recorded once. The chain links TRBV5-5 to TRBJ2-7, with D possibly matching TRBD2 (6 bases). The sample consisted of blood, either unsorted or a sorted T cell fraction (not recorded which). The clonotype originates from a male donor with ankylosing spondylitis. The CDR3 DNA is TGTGCCAGCAGCTGGATGGGGACTCCAAGCTCCTACGAGCAGTACGTC. Its translation is CASSWMGTPSSYEQYV.